This TCR beta chain appears in the sequencing data of a study of identical twins. Study-wide findings and caveats: Twins' excess sharing was less marked for out-of-frame beta sequences.

Healthy Caucasian individuals made up all the donors. This clonotype was recorded a few times. The target antigen is unknown. MiXCR was run by TCRdb on the 5' RACE reads, yielding one entry per CDR3 protein. This sample has under 900,000 distinct CDR3 sequences; about 20% occur once, and the top ten carry around 14%. The CDR3 runs 12 residues. Per the germline V gene, CDR1 is SGHTA and CDR2 is FQGNSA. The V gene lost 1 base and the J gene lost 9 bases, with 7 bases spanning the gap. This same sample was also part of a study on T cells expressing NK-cell markers. From that study: The authors applied an anti-gamma-delta TCR antibody in several experiments, and it restricted sorting to alpha-beta TCR T cells. Dominant NKG2C+ clonotypes accounted for roughly 1.0-7.0% of CD8+ T cells in a handful of donors.

V and J are TRBV7-2 and TRBJ2-1; D ambiguous. Material for sequencing was PBMCs. The clonotype comes from a woman between 18 and 29 years old in good health. The CDR3 protein is CASSLVTTEQFF. In DNA, the CDR3 is TGTGCCAGCAGCTTAGTAACTACTGAGCAGTTCTTC.